This TCR beta chain was captured in a study of T cell repertoires in cytomegalovirus infection. At the level of the study: A matching HLA type, together with CMV infection, was signaled by public TCR beta signatures.

One entry per CDR3 protein results from TCRdb running MiXCR on the reads. The repertoire holds fewer than 350,000 distinct CDR3 sequences, approximately 9.5% seen once, with approximately 4.5% in the top ten. Notes on the study in general: HLA-C-restricted, CMV-specific TCR beta clonotypes were dominant ex vivo. Cumulative public TCR beta family frequency identified carriers of CMV plus the relevant HLA.

Trimming took 2 bases from V and 4 from J, leaving 20 bases between them. Germline V lookup: CDR1 ENHRY, CDR2 SYGVKD. This CDR3 has 17 residues. As regards this clonotype: What it recognizes is unknown.

The J gene is TRBJ1-2, the V gene TRBV10-3, with D possibly matching TRBD1 (5 bases). The sequencing sample was made of PBMCs. The TCR sequence derives from a human donor in good health (CMV status not recorded). Some clones in this sample may be carry-over from other donors' samples. The CDR3 coding sequence is TGTGCCATCAGTGAGCCCCCCGGCAGGGCAGTTGGCTATGGCTACACCTTC. Protein sequence: CAISEPPGRAVGYGYTF.